The 31 T cell receptor beta chains in this list originate from one sample, sequenced in a study of PD-L1 blockade in urothelial cancer. The table came from immunoSEQ multiplex PCR; TCRdb's copy has only in-frame clones and leaves some out. The repertoire includes 85,000 to 90,000 clones, over 90% of them detected once, and 8% to 9.5% sits in the top ten. This specimen consisted of PBMCs, obtained around atezolizumab (anti-PD-L1) treatment. Source of these receptors: a man in his sixties with urothelial cancer.

The chain links TRBV7-2 to TRBJ1-1; D is perhaps TRBD1 (5 bases). Trimming cost V 1 base and J 8 bases, with 5 bases left between them. The length of the CDR3 is 11 residues. The V gene's germline CDR1 is SGHTA and CDR2 FQGNSA. The CDR3 DNA sequence: TGTGCCAGCAGCTTAGACAGGGAAGCTTTCTTT. It translates to CASSLDREAFF. Full variable domain (remainder filled in from reference TRBV7-2 and TRBJ1-1): GAGVSQSPSNKVTEKGKDVELRCDPISGHTALYWYRQSLGQGLEFLIYFQGNSAPDKSGLPSDRFSAERTGGSVSTLTIQRTQQEDSAVYLCASSLDREAFFGQGTRLTVV.

This clone was seen more than once but under ten times. In nucleotides, the CDR3 is TGTGCCAGCAGCGTAGGTAGCGCCTTGGTCGATGAGCAGTTCTTC. Its protein product is CASSVGSALVDEQFF. The chain employs TRBV9 and TRBJ2-1; a possible D gene is TRBD2 (5 bases). Germline-derived CDR1 and CDR2 are SGDLS and YYNGEE. V was shortened by 0 bases and J by 8 bases, with 15 bases between the two germline ends. This CDR3 spans 15 amino acids.

The chain uses TRBV27 and TRBJ2-7; TRBD1 matches 9 bases. Germline V gene lookup returns CDR1 MNHEY and CDR2 SMNVEV (reference sequence). Trimming at V came to 5 bases and at J to 6 bases, leaving 8 bases not matched to a gene. CDR3 length equals 14 residues. CDR3 sequence reads: CASSPGTGWGEQYF. The CDR3 DNA sequence: TGTGCCAGCAGTCCCGGGACAGGGTGGGGCGAGCAGTACTTC.

The gene calls are TRBV6-5 and TRBJ1-2; TRBD1 aligns across 10 bases. Trimming at V came to 6 bases and at J to 3 bases, leaving 4 bases not matched to a gene. The CDR3 totals 14 residues. Looked up from germline, CDR1 is MNHEY and CDR2 is SVGAGI. The CDR3 loop reads CASSRDRGDYGYTF. The CDR3 region has the DNA TGTGCCAGCAGCCGGGACAGGGGAGACTATGGCTACACCTTC.

This clone was detected once. This chain uses TRBV4-3 with TRBJ2-7; 10 nucleotides line up with TRBD2. Germline CDR1 is LGHNA and CDR2 is YSLEER. CDR3 length equals 15 residues. J lost 5 bases, V lost 4 bases, and 8 bases had no gene match. The CDR3 region has the DNA TGCGCCAGCAGCCCCCAACCTAGCGGGGGTAACGAGCAGTACTTC. Translated, it gives CASSPQPSGGNEQYF.

V gene TRBV5-4 combines with J gene TRBJ2-1, with 10 bases identical to TRBD2. CDR1 and CDR2 from the germline V gene are SGHNT and YYREEE (reference sequence). The CDR3 consists of 16 residues. V lost 0 bases and J lost 0; bases outside the gene matches: 0. The CDR3 DNA reads TGTGCCAGCAGCTTGGGGACTAGCGGCTCCTACAATGAGCAGTTCTTC. Translated, it gives CASSLGTSGSYNEQFF. The full variable domain, in which reference TRBV5-4 and TRBJ2-1 provide the parts outside the CDR3, is ETGVTQSPTHLIKTRGQQVTLRCSSQSGHNTVSWYQQALGQGPQFIFQYYREEENGRGNFPPRFSGLQFPNYSSELNVNALELDDSALYLCASSLGTSGSYNEQFFGPGTRLTVL.

The chain carries TRBV27 and TRBJ2-1, with D maybe TRBD2 (5 bases). Per germline, CDR1 MNHEY and CDR2 SMNVEV (reference sequence). The CDR3 extends over 18 amino acids. With 3 bases removed from V and 4 bases from J, the gap between germline ends came to 22 bases. CDR3 sequence reads: CASSLRQKGAREYNEQFF. As DNA, the CDR3 is TGTGCCAGCAGTTTGAGGCAAAAGGGCGCACGGGAATACAATGAGCAGTTCTTC.

The V gene is TRBV29-1, the J gene TRBJ2-5, with 11 bases identical to TRBD2. The CDR3 covers 13 residues. Germline V gene data show CDR1 as SQVTM and CDR2 as ANQGSEA. The J segment lost 6 bases and the V segment lost 4 bases, leaving 4 bases of the junction unmatched. CDR3 bases: TGCAGCGTTGGTAGCGGGGGGGACAAGACCCAGTACTTC. Translation: CSVGSGGDKTQYF.

J is TRBJ1-2 and V is TRBV6-1; 8 nucleotides align to TRBD1. V lost 6 bases, J lost 3 bases, and 9 bases stayed unmatched. The CDR3 extends over 15 amino acids. In germline, CDR1 is MNHNS, CDR2 SASEGT. CDR3 coding DNA: TGTGCCAGCAGGGTTATAGGACAGGGAGACTATGGCTACACCTTC. Its protein is CASRVIGQGDYGYTF.

The count of this clone is one. The chain employs TRBV7-2 and TRBJ1-4, with 8 bases fitting TRBD1. Germline V CDR1 and CDR2: SGHTA, FQGNSA. The CDR3 contains 15 residues. After removal of 0 bases from V and 11 bases from J, the junction contained 8 bases not matched to a gene. For the CDR3, the DNA is TGTGCCAGCAGCTTAGCGAACGGACAGGGAGTTAAACTGTTTTTT. It encodes CASSLANGQGVKLFF. Filled out from reference TRBV7-2 and TRBJ1-4, the complete variable domain reads GAGVSQSPSNKVTEKGKDVELRCDPISGHTALYWYRQSLGQGLEFLIYFQGNSAPDKSGLPSDRFSAERTGGSVSTLTIQRTQQEDSAVYLCASSLANGQGVKLFFGSGTQLSVL.

V is TRBV4-1 and J is TRBJ2-1; 12 bases are a match to TRBD2. V gave up 1 base and J gave up 7 bases; unmatched junction bases: 2. The CDR3 extends over 15 amino acids. Germline CDR1 and CDR2: MGHRA and YSYEKL. The CDR3 loop reads CASSQAGLAGNEQFF. The DNA for the CDR3 is TGCGCCAGCAGCCAAGCTGGACTAGCGGGGAATGAGCAGTTCTTC.

The rearrangement uses TRBV7-2 and TRBJ2-7; 14 bases match TRBD2. The germline CDR1 and CDR2 sequences are SGHTA and FQGNSA. There are 16 residues in the CDR3. V shed 1 base and J 5 bases; nucleotides not matched to a gene: 4. CDR3 amino acids: CASSLVGTSGSNEQYF. DNA of the CDR3: TGTGCCAGCAGCTTAGTCGGGACTAGCGGGAGCAACGAGCAGTACTTC.

The chain employs TRBV11-2 and TRBJ2-1; 12 bases line up with TRBD1. V dropped 4 bases and J dropped 15; count of bases not matched to a gene: 13. Germline assignment: CDR1 SGHAT and CDR2 FQNNGV. The CDR3 has 15 amino acids. CDR3 in DNA: TGTGCCAGCAGCTCGACCCGGGACAGGGGGCTAGTACGGTTCTTC. Translating it yields CASSSTRDRGLVRFF.

The rearrangement uses TRBV5-4 and TRBJ2-7; 10 bases map to TRBD2. The ends lost 4 bases at V and 5 bases at J; junction bases unmatched: 9. Germline V gene sequence: CDR1 SGHNT, CDR2 YYREEE (reference sequence). The CDR3 totals 15 residues. The CDR3 region has the DNA TGTGCCAGCAGCCCTACTAGCGGGGCAAGGGACGAGCAGTACTTC. Translated: CASSPTSGARDEQYF.

J is TRBJ1-3 and V is TRBV6-5; D ambiguous. There are 15 residues in the CDR3. Germline CDR1 and CDR2: MNHEY and SVGAGI. With 4 bases removed from V and 4 bases from J, the gap between germline ends came to 14 bases. DNA for the CDR3: TGTGCCAGCAGTTCCCCGGGGTCGCGGGGAAACACCATATATTTT. This sequence encodes CASSSPGSRGNTIYF.

In nucleotides, the CDR3 is TGTGCCAGCAGCCAAAACAGGGCCACTGGCTACACCTTC. Translated: CASSQNRATGYTF. The chain has TRBV7-8 and TRBJ1-2; D is perhaps TRBD1 (6 bases). There are 13 residues in the CDR3. Trimming pared 5 bases from V and 7 bases from J, leaving 14 bases between. Per germline, CDR1 SGHVS and CDR2 FQNEAQ.

The chain recombines TRBV6-6 with TRBJ2-5; D is possibly TRBD1 (6 bases). The CDR3 spans 12 residues. V was clipped by 2 bases and J by 5 bases, with 6 bases between them. Per germline, CDR1 MNHNY and CDR2 SVGAGI (reference sequence). CDR3 in DNA: TGTGCCAGCAGTTACGGACAGGAGACCCAGTACTTC. It codes for CASSYGQETQYF.

J is TRBJ2-3 and V is TRBV28; TRBD2 might be the D (6 bases). Trimming pared 6 bases from V and 2 bases from J, leaving 12 bases between. The CDR3 runs to 14 residues. The germline V gene has CDR1 MDHEN and CDR2 SYDVKM. The CDR3 bases are TGTGCCAGCAGGCAGAGCGGGTCCACAGATACGCAGTATTTT. This sequence encodes CASRQSGSTDTQYF.

The rearrangement links TRBV5-1 to TRBJ2-7; no clear D gene. Trimming stripped 3 bases from V and 7 bases from J, with 11 bases between. This CDR3 comprises 12 residues. The germline CDR1 and CDR2 sequences are SGHRS and YFSETQ. In DNA form, the CDR3 reads TGCGCCAGCAGCTCAACTTCCCTTGAGCAGTACTTC. Its translation: CASSSTSLEQYF.

The chain links TRBV27 to TRBJ1-1; the D gene is possibly TRBD1 (5 bases). This CDR3 region has 15 residues. Trimming cost V 4 bases and J 4 bases, with 16 bases left between them. Per the germline V gene, CDR1 is MNHEY and CDR2 is SMNVEV (reference sequence). In DNA form, the CDR3 reads TGTGCCAGCAGTTCCCCGAAAGGGGTGGGCACTGAAGCTTTCTTT. Its protein product is CASSSPKGVGTEAFF.

The rearrangement uses TRBV5-4 and TRBJ2-3, with TRBD2 as a possible D gene (6 bases). There are 17 residues in the CDR3. V was pared by 0 bases and J by 0 bases, with 14 bases between. Germline-derived CDR1 and CDR2 are SGHNT and YYREEE (reference sequence). CDR3 sequence reads: CASSLDGGTVSTDTQYF. The DNA for the CDR3 is TGTGCCAGCAGCTTGGATGGCGGGACCGTGAGCACAGATACGCAGTATTTT.

CDR3 amino acids: CASSLALFTYEQYF. The CDR3 DNA sequence: TGTGCCAGCAGTCTAGCGCTCTTCACCTACGAGCAGTACTTC. The J gene is TRBJ2-7, the V gene TRBV2; TRBD2 might be the D (6 bases). This CDR3 comprises 14 residues. Trimming pared 5 bases from V and 2 bases from J, leaving 13 bases between. Germline assignment: CDR1 SNHLY and CDR2 FYNNEI.

The rearrangement joins TRBV5-6 to TRBJ2-3, with 8 positions matching TRBD2. Germline V gene lookup returns CDR1 SGHDT and CDR2 YYEEEE. There are 14 residues in the CDR3. V trimming: 3 bases; J trimming: 3 bases; junction bases outside the gene matches: 3. The CDR3 DNA sequence: TGTGCCAGCAGCTCGGGAGGGGCAACAGATACGCAGTATTTT. This sequence encodes CASSSGGATDTQYF.

This clone was found many times. The V call is TRBV4-3, the J call TRBJ2-7; TRBD2 matches at 7 bases. CDR1 and CDR2 from the germline V gene are LGHNA and YSLEER. This CDR3 has 17 amino acids. Trimming removed 0 bases from V and 4 bases from J; junction bases left unmatched: 12. In DNA form, the CDR3 reads TGCGCCAGCAGCCAAGATCATGGTAGCGGGTTTATGTACGAGCAGTACTTC. Its protein product is CASSQDHGSGFMYEQYF.

The chain links TRBV10-1 to TRBJ2-7; 9 bases map to TRBD1. V dropped 5 bases and J dropped 5; count of bases not matched to a gene: 7. Germline-derived CDR1 and CDR2 are WNHNN and SYGVQD (reference sequence). This CDR3 has 14 amino acids. CDR3 sequence (DNA): TGCGCCAGCAGTCTCGGGACAGGGCGCAACGAGCAGTACTTC. This codes for CASSLGTGRNEQYF.

CDR3 sequence: CASNPGQLSTDTQYF. CDR3 in DNA: TGTGCCAGCAACCCAGGACAGCTTAGCACAGATACGCAGTATTTT. This chain joins TRBV7-8 and TRBJ2-3, with TRBD1 as a possible D gene (6 bases). The CDR3 consists of 15 residues. The germline CDR1 and CDR2 sequences are SGHVS and FQNEAQ. Trimming took off 7 bases at V and 0 bases at J, with 14 bases between the two ends.

The genes are TRBV5-5 and TRBJ2-5; D might be TRBD2 (5 bases). Germline loops: CDR1 SGHKS, CDR2 YYEKEE (reference sequence). CDR3 length equals 12 residues. Trimming left V 3 bases short and J 4 bases short, with 7 bases between. DNA for the CDR3: TGTGCCAGCAGCTGGACTGGAGAGACCCAGTACTTC. It encodes CASSWTGETQYF.

The rearrangement links TRBV5-5 to TRBJ1-1; a possible D gene is TRBD1 (5 bases). The CDR3 has 16 residues. Trimming stripped 3 bases from V and 5 bases from J, with 20 bases between. The germline V gene has CDR1 SGHKS and CDR2 YYEKEE (reference sequence). The chain's CDR3 is CASSSSGLGADTEAFF. The CDR3 bases are TGTGCCAGCAGCTCCTCAGGTTTAGGGGCTGATACTGAAGCTTTCTTT. The full variable domain, its missing parts supplied by reference TRBV5-5 and TRBJ1-1, is DAGVTQSPTHLIKTRGQQVTLRCSPISGHKSVSWYQQVLGQGPQFIFQYYEKEERGRGNFPDRFSARQFPNYSSELNVNALLLGDSALYLCASSSSGLGADTEAFFGQGTRLTVV.

The V gene is TRBV19, the J gene TRBJ1-2, with D perhaps matching TRBD1 (6 bases). The CDR3 is made up of 14 amino acids. The germline gives CDR1 LNHDA, CDR2 SQIVND (reference sequence). The V end lost 8 bases, the J end lost 3 bases, and 16 bases lay between the germline ends. The CDR3 DNA reads TGTGCCAGTCAACAGGGAACTTGGGACTATGGCTACACCTTC. It encodes CASQQGTWDYGYTF.

This clone was seen once. The CDR3 is CASSSAGTGNTGELFF. CDR3 sequence (DNA): TGCGCCAGCAGCTCAGCCGGGACAGGGAACACCGGGGAGCTGTTTTTT. The rearrangement uses TRBV5-1 and TRBJ2-2; 8 positions match TRBD1. Germline V gene lookup returns CDR1 SGHRS and CDR2 YFSETQ. Trimming cost V 3 bases and J 1 base; bases outside gene matches: 5. The CDR3 runs 16 residues.

This clone was detected only once. V gene TRBV5-4 combines with J gene TRBJ1-3; a possible D gene is TRBD1 (6 bases). V was cut by 3 bases and J by 3 bases, with 16 bases left in between. CDR3 size: 16 residues. Looked up from germline, CDR1 is SGHNT and CDR2 is YYREEE (reference sequence). The CDR3 bases are TGTGCCAGCAGCTCGCGAACCGGGACACATGGAAACACCATATATTTT. Translation: CASSSRTGTHGNTIYF.